This TCR beta chain is drawn from a study of T cell changes during pregnancy in multiple sclerosis. This CDR3 region has 12 residues. Germline V CDR1 and CDR2: MNHNY, SVGAGI (reference sequence). V gave up 6 bases and J gave up 2 bases, with 5 bases separating them. Data came from immunoSEQ multiplex PCR; TCRdb stores just in-frame clones and leaves some out. The sample carries roughly 93,000 clones, less than 95% recorded once. Sequences were derived from peripheral blood, sampled in the first trimester of pregnancy. The rearrangement links TRBV6-6 to TRBJ1-3; perhaps TRBD1 as D (5 bases). The sequence was collected from a female donor in good health, enrolled as a control in a pregnancy study. The CDR3 sequence is CASRGPGNTIYF. The CDR3 nucleotides are TGTGCCAGCAGGGGGCCTGGAAACACCATATATTTT.